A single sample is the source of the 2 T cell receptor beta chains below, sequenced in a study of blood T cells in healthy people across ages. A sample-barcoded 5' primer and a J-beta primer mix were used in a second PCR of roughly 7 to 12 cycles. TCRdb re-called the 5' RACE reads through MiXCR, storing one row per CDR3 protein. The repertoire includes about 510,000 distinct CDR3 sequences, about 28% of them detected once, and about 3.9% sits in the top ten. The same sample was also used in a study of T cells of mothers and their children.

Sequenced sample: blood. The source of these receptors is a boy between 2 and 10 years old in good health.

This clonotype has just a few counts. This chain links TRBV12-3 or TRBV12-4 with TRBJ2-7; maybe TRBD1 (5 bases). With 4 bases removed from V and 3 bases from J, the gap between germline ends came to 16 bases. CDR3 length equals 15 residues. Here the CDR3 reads CASSSSGSWSYEQYF. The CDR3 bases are TGTGCCAGCAGTTCCTCAGGGTCTTGGAGCTACGAGCAGTACTTC.

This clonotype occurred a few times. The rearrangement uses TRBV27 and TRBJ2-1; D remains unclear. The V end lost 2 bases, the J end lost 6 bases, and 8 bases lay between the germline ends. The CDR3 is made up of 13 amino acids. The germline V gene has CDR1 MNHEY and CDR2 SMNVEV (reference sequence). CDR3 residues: CASSLKFRNEQFF. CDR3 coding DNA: TGTGCCAGCAGTTTAAAGTTCCGCAATGAGCAGTTCTTC.